Described below is a single T cell receptor (beta chain) sequence and its context. This specimen belongs to a study of blood T cell repertoires in COVID-19. The germline V gene encodes CDR1 SGHRS and CDR2 YFSETQ. This CDR3 has 14 residues. The V gene lost 0 bases and the J gene lost 8 bases, with 12 bases spanning the gap. Clones were sequenced by immunoSEQ multiplex PCR, and TCRdb holds only the in-frame ones, with some missing. The sample consists of about 430,000 clones, more than 70% of them appearing once. The sequenced sample consisted of PBMCs or T cells enriched from blood (not recorded which). The J gene is TRBJ2-1, the V gene TRBV5-1; tentatively, D is TRBD1 (6 bases). The TCR originated in a woman younger than 30 who had been exposed to COVID-19. The CDR3 is CASSLVAGVDEQFF. CDR3 nucleotide sequence: TGCGCCAGCAGCTTGGTTGCAGGGGTGGATGAGCAGTTCTTC.